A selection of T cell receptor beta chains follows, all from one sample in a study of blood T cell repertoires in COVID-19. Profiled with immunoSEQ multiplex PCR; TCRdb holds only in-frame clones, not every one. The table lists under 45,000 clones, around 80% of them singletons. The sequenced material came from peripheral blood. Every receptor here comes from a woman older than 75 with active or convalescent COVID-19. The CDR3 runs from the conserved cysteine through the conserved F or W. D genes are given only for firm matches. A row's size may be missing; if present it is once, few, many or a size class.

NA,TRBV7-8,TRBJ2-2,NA,TGTGCCAGCAGCTTTTACGGGGACACCGGGGAGCTGTTTTTT,CASSFYGDTGELFF
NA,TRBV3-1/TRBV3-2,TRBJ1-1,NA,TGTGCCAGCAGCCAAGCTGGGCCTACTGAAGCTTTCTTT,CASSQAGPTEAFF
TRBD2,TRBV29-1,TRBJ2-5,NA,TGCAGCGTCGGAAGGCTAGCGGGAGCTGAGACCCAGTACTTC,CSVGRLAGAETQYF
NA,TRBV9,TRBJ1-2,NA,TGTGCCAGCAGCGTAAATCCAGGGGACGGCTATGGCTACACCTTC,CASSVNPGDGYGYTF
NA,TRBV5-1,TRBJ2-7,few,TGCGCCAGCAGCCTAGACACAGGCCGAACCTACGAGCAGTACTTC,CASSLDTGRTYEQYF
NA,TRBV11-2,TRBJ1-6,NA,TGTGCCAGCAGCCACCCCCAGAATTCACCCCTCCACTTT,CASSHPQNSPLHF
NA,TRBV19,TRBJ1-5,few,TGTGCCAGTAGTGGTTCGGGGAGTCAGCCCCAGCATTTT,CASSGSGSQPQHF
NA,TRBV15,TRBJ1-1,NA,TGTGCCACCGGGCGGGGGGCCGCCACTGAAGCTTTCTTT,CATGRGAATEAFF
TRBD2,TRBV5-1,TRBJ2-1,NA,TGCGCCAGCAGACAGGGACTAGCGGGAGGGAAGGGCTCCTACAATGAGCAGTTCTTC,CASRQGLAGGKGSYNEQFF
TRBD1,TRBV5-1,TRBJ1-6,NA,TGCGCCAGCAGCCGGGGACAGCTGGATTCACCCCTCCACTTT,CASSRGQLDSPLHF
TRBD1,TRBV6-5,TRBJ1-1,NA,TGTGCCAGCAGTTACTCGAAAGTCAGGGGGCACACTGAAGCTTTCTTT,CASSYSKVRGHTEAFF
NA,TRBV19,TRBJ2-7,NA,TGTGCCAGTACCTCAACAGGTTTTTACGAGCAGTACTTC,CASTSTGFYEQYF
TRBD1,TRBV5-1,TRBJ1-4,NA,TGCGCCAGCAGCATGGACAGGGACAATGAAAAACTGTTTTTT,CASSMDRDNEKLFF
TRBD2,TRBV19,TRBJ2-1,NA,TGTGCCAGTAGTCCCCGGGGCGCGGGAGGCCTTGGGGAGCAGTTCTTC,CASSPRGAGGLGEQFF
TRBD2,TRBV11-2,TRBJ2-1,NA,TGTGCCAGCAGCCTAACTAGCGGGAGTGTCGGCGAGCAGTTCTTC,CASSLTSGSVGEQFF
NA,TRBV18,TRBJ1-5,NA,TGTGCCAGCTCACCAGGGGCGGGGGGGACCCAGCATTTT,CASSPGAGGTQHF
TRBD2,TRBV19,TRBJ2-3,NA,TGTGCCAGTAGGATGACTAGCGGAGGCACAGATACGCAGTATTTT,CASRMTSGGTDTQYF
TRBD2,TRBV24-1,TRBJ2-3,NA,TGTGCCACCAGTGATTTCGCTAGCGGAGCGGAAGATACGCAGTATTTT,CATSDFASGAEDTQYF
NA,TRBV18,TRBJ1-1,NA,TGTGCCAGCTCCCCGACACCGAACACTGAAGCTTTCTTT,CASSPTPNTEAFF
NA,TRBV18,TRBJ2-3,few,TGTGCCAGCTCACCCCGAACGGGTTCAGATACGCAGTATTTT,CASSPRTGSDTQYF
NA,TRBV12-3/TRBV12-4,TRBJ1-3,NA,TGTGCCAGCCGGAAGGGAGGCGGAAACACCATATATTTT,CASRKGGGNTIYF
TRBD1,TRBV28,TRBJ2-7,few,TGTGCCAGCAGTTTATTTACCGACAGGGGGACCTACGAGCAGTACTTC,CASSLFTDRGTYEQYF
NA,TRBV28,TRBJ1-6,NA,TGTGCTGTAGACAGCTCCTATAATTCACCCCTCCACTTT,CAVDSSYNSPLHF
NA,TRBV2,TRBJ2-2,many,TGTGCCAGCAAGCCGAGACTGTTCGCGAACACCGGGGAGCTGTTTTTT,CASKPRLFANTGELFF
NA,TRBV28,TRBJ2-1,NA,TGTGCCAGCAGTCGTAGTAATGAGCAGTTCTTC,CASSRSNEQFF
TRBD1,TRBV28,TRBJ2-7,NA,TGTGCCAGCAGTACCGGACAGGGTTATGCCTACGAGCAGTACTTC,CASSTGQGYAYEQYF
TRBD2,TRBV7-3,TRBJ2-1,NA,TGTGCCAGCGGGACTAGCGGGTATCCCTACAATGAGCAGTTCTTC,CASGTSGYPYNEQFF
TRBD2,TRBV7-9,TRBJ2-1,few,TGTGCCAGCAGCTTAGCGTGGACTAGCGGGATTAATGAGCAGTTCTTC,CASSLAWTSGINEQFF
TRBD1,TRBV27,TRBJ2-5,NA,TGTGCCAGCAGTTTTTCGACAGGGGCGGGGGAGACCCAGTACTTC,CASSFSTGAGETQYF
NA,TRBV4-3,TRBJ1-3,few,TGCGCCAGCAGCCAAGTCCCCATCCAGGGGCCCAGCTCTGGAAACACCATATATTTT,CASSQVPIQGPSSGNTIYF
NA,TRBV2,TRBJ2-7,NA,TGTGCCAGCAGTGAAATGCGACAGATGTCGCCCTACGAGCAGTACTTC,CASSEMRQMSPYEQYF
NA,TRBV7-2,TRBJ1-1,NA,TGTGCCAGCAGCTCGACCAGGGCGAACACTGAAGCTTTCTTT,CASSSTRANTEAFF
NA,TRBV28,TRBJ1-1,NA,TGTGCCAGCAGTTCCCCCGGGACACTGTACGCTGAAGCTTTCTTT,CASSSPGTLYAEAFF
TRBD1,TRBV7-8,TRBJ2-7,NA,TGTGCCAGCAGCTTAGCGTGGGTCCGGGGACAGGGAATTTACGAGCAGTACTTC,CASSLAWVRGQGIYEQYF
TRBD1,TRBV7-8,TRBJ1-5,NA,TGTGCCAGCAGCCCGGGGGACAGGACAACTAATCAGCCCCAGCATTTT,CASSPGDRTTNQPQHF
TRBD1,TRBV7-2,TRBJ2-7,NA,TGTGCCAGCAGCTTAGACAGGGGGATATCCTACGAGCAGTACTTC,CASSLDRGISYEQYF
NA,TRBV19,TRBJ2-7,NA,TGTGCCAGTAGTATAGGATTCAGGGCAGCCTACGAGCAGTACTTC,CASSIGFRAAYEQYF
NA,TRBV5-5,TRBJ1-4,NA,TGTGCCAGCAGCCTTTCTAACACAGGGGAAAAACTGTTTTTT,CASSLSNTGEKLFF
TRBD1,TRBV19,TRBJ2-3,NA,TGTGCCAGTAGGGACAGGGGGCAAGATACGCAGTATTTT,CASRDRGQDTQYF
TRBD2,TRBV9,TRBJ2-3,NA,TGTGCCAGCAGCGATAGCGGGAGGGCCTCAGATACGCAGTATTTT,CASSDSGRASDTQYF
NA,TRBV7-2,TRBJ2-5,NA,TGTGCCAGCAGCTTAGGCGGAACTCAAGAGACCCAGTACTTC,CASSLGGTQETQYF
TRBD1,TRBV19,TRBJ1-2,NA,TGTGCCAGTAGTATAGGGACAGGGGGTTATGGCTACACCTTC,CASSIGTGGYGYTF
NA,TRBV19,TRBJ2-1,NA,TGTGCCAGTAGTATAGATTGGCTAGCGGAGCAGTTCTTC,CASSIDWLAEQFF
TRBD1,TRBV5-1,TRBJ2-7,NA,TGCGCCAGCAGCCCGGACAGGGGTGGCTACGAGCAGTACTTC,CASSPDRGGYEQYF
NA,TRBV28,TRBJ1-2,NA,TGTGCCATTACTCCAGCAGGGGACTATGGCTACACCTTC,CAITPAGDYGYTF
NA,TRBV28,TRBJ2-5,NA,TGTGCCAGCAGCACCTACCGGCGGGAGACCCAGTACTTC,CASSTYRRETQYF
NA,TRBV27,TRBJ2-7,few,TGTGCCAGCAGTTTAGTCCCCGGGATCGGATACGAGCAGTACTTC,CASSLVPGIGYEQYF
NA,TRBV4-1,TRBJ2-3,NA,TGCGCCAGCAGCCAAGCGAGGGCTAGCCCAGATACGCAGTATTTT,CASSQARASPDTQYF
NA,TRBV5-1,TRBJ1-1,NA,TGCGCCAGCAGCTCGGACATCGTCTACGGAGAAGCTTTCTTT,CASSSDIVYGEAFF